This is a list of T cell receptor beta chains from one sample in a study of T-cell reconstitution after alpha-beta-depleted transplantation in children. TCRdb re-derived calls from the PCR reads in MiXCR, one entry per CDR3 protein. The table shows 500,000 to 750,000 distinct CDR3 sequences, with 25% to 30% occurring only once. Here the sequenced sample was PBMCs, taken before TCRalphabeta/CD19-depleted stem cell transplant. The receptor set was obtained from a boy under two years old with Wiskott-Aldrich syndrome, due to receive a stem cell transplant. CDR3s include the opening cysteine and the closing phenylalanine or tryptophan. The D gene is left open where the match is weak. Where a row states a size, it is once, few, many or the class of an expanded clone; other rows omit it.

cdr3_aa,cdr3_nt,v_call,j_call,d_call,clone_size
CASSLPTGGNSPLHF,TGTGCCAGCAGCTTACCGACAGGGGGCAATTCACCCCTCCACTTT,TRBV7-2,TRBJ1-6,TRBD1,.
CSVEGLTDTQYF,TGCAGCGTTGAAGGCCTAACAGATACGCAGTATTTT,TRBV29-1,TRBJ2-3,.,once
CASSLGLSMGYTF,TGCGCCAGCAGCCTGGGACTTTCAATGGGCTACACCTTC,TRBV5-1,TRBJ1-2,.,few
CASSLEAQGTYEQYF,TGCGCCAGCAGCTTGGAGGCGCAGGGGACCTACGAGCAGTACTTC,TRBV5-1,TRBJ2-7,.,.
CASSRTWSTEAFF,TGCGCCAGCAGCCGGACCTGGAGTACTGAAGCTTTCTTT,TRBV5-1,TRBJ1-1,.,.
CASSLGQGVGEQFF,TGCGCCAGCAGCTTGGGACAGGGGGTGGGAGAGCAGTTCTTC,TRBV5-1,TRBJ2-1,TRBD1,few
CASSGGTYNEQFF,TGCGCCAGCAGCGGCGGTACCTACAATGAGCAGTTCTTC,TRBV5-1,TRBJ2-1,.,many
CATRGGATGELFF,TGTGCCACCAGGGGCGGCGCCACCGGGGAGCTGTTTTTT,TRBV6-6,TRBJ2-2,.,.
CAWSVMDTRRGLYNEQFF,TGTGCCTGGAGTGTCATGGACACCCGAAGGGGGTTGTACAATGAGCAGTTCTTC,TRBV30,TRBJ2-1,.,.
CASSLSLAGGRSYNEQFF,TGCGCCAGCAGCTTGTCACTAGCGGGAGGGCGCTCCTACAATGAGCAGTTCTTC,TRBV5-1,TRBJ2-1,TRBD2,.
CAISEFRTGVNQPQHF,TGTGCCATCAGTGAGTTTCGGACAGGGGTTAATCAGCCCCAGCATTTT,TRBV10-3,TRBJ1-5,TRBD1,.
CASSLGQRARGVQETQYF,TGCGCCAGCAGCTTGGGCCAGAGGGCTAGAGGGGTCCAAGAGACCCAGTACTTC,TRBV5-1,TRBJ2-5,.,.
CASSTKGTDTQYF,TGTGCCAGCAGCACGAAAGGGACAGATACGCAGTATTTT,TRBV7-3,TRBJ2-3,.,.
CASSSGRGAYEQYF,TGTGCCAGCAGTTCAGGCCGGGGGGCCTACGAGCAGTACTTC,TRBV27,TRBJ2-7,TRBD2,few
CASSSQGGEGYTF,TGTGCCAGCAGCTCCCAGGGGGGCGAGGGCTACACCTTC,TRBV3-1,TRBJ1-2,TRBD1,.
CASSARERVSYNEQFF,TGTGCCAGCAGCGCCAGGGAGCGGGTCTCCTACAATGAGCAGTTCTTC,TRBV11-2,TRBJ2-1,.,.
CAIRAGVSTDTQYF,TGTGCCATCAGAGCGGGAGTCAGCACAGATACGCAGTATTTT,TRBV10-3,TRBJ2-3,TRBD2,many
CASSLFRGNTGELFF,TGCGCCAGCAGCTTGTTTCGAGGGAACACCGGGGAGCTGTTTTTT,TRBV5-1,TRBJ2-2,.,few